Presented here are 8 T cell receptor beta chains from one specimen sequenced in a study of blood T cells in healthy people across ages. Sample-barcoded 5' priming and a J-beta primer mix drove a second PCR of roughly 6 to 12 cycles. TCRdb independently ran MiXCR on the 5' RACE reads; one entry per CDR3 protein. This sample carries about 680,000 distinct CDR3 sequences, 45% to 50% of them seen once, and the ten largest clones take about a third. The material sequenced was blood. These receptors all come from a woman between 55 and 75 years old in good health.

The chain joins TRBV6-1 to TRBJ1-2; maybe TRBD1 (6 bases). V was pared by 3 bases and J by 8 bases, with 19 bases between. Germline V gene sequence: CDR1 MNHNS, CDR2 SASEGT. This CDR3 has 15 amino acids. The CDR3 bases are TGTGCCAGCAGTGAGTCCGGACAGCGCGCAGAGGGCTACACCTTC. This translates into CASSESGQRAEGYTF.

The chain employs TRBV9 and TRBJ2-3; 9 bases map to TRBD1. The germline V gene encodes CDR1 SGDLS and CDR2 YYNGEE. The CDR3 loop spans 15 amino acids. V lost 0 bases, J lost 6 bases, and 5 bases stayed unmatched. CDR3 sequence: CASSVGGTGTDTQYF. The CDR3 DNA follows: TGTGCCAGCAGCGTAGGTGGGACAGGGACGGATACGCAGTATTTT.

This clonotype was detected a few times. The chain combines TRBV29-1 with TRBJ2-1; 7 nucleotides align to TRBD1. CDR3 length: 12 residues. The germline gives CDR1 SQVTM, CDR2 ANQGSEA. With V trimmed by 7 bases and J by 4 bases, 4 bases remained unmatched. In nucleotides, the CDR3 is TGCAGCGCTGGGACAGAATACAATGAGCAGTTCTTC. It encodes CSAGTEYNEQFF.

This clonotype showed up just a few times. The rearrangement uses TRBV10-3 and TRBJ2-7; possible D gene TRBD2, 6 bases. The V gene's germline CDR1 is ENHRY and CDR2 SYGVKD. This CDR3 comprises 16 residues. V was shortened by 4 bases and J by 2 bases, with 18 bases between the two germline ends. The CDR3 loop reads CAISGSAGRSPYEQYF. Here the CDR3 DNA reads TGTGCCATCAGTGGATCCGCGGGACGAAGCCCCTACGAGCAGTACTTC.

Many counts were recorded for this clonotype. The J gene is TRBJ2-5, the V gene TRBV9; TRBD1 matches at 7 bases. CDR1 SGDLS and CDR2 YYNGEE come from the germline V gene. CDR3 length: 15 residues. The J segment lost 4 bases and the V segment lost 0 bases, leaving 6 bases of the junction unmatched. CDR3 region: CASSVGGGQGETQYF. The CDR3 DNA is TGTGCCAGCAGCGTAGGAGGGGGCCAAGGAGAGACCCAGTACTTC.

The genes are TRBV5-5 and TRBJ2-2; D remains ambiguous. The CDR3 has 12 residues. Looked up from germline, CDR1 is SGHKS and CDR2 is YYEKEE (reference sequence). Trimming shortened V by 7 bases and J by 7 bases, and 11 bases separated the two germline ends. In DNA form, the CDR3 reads TGTGCCAGCCGCTCGGGCCGCGGGGAGCTGTTTTTT. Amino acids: CASRSGRGELFF. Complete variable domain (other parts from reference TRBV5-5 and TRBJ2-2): DAGVTQSPTHLIKTRGQQVTLRCSPISGHKSVSWYQQVLGQGPQFIFQYYEKEERGRGNFPDRFSARQFPNYSSELNVNALLLGDSALYLCASRSGRGELFFGEGSRLTVL.

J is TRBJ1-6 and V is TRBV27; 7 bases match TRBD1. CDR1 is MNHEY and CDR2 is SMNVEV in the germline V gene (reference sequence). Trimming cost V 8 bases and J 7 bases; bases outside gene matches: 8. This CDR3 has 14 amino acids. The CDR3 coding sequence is TGTGCCAGCGCCCCGACAGGGTCGAATTCACCCCTCCACTTT. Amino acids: CASAPTGSNSPLHF.

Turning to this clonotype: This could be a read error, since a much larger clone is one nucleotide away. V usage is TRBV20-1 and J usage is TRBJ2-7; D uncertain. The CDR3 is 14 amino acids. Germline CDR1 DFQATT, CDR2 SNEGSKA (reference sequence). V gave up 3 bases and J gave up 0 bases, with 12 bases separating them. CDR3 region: CSARGSRLSYEQYF. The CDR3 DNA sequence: TGCAGTGCTAGGGGGTCGAGACTCTCCTACGAGCAGTACTTC.